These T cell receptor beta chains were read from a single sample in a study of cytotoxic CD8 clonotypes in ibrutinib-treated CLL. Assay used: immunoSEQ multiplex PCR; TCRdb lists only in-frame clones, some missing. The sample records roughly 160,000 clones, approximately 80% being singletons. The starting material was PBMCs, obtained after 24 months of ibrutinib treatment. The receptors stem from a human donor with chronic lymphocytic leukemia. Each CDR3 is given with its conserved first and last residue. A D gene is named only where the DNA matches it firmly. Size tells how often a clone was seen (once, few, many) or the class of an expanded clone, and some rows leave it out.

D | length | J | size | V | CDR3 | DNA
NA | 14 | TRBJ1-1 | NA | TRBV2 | CASSFTSMNTEAFF | TGTGCCAGCAGCTTCACTTCGATGAACACTGAAGCTTTCTTT
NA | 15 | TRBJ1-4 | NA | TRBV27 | CASSRKGTSNEKLFF | TGTGCCAGCAGTCGAAAAGGGACAAGTAATGAAAAACTGTTTTTT
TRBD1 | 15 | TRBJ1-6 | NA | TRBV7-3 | CASSLVQGARSPLHF | TGTGCCAGCAGCTTAGTTCAGGGGGCAAGGTCACCCCTCCACTTT
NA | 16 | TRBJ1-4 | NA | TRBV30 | CAWSVKAGSLGEKLFF | TGTGCCTGGAGTGTAAAGGCGGGCAGTCTTGGTGAAAAACTGTTTTTT
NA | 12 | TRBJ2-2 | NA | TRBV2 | CASGGLTGELFF | TGTGCCAGCGGAGGGTTAACCGGGGAGCTGTTTTTT
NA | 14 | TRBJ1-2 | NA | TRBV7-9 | CASSFERLFRGYTF | TGTGCCAGCAGCTTCGAGCGGCTTTTTCGTGGCTACACCTTC
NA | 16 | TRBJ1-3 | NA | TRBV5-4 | CASSLGGDRSGNTIYF | TGTGCCAGCAGCTTGGGAGGGGATCGGTCTGGAAACACCATATATTTT
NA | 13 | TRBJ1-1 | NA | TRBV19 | CASSIPQGTEAFF | TGTGCCAGTAGTATCCCCCAGGGCACTGAAGCTTTCTTT
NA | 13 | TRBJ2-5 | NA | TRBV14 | CASSPLNQETQYF | TGTGCCAGCAGCCCTTTAAATCAAGAGACCCAGTACTTC
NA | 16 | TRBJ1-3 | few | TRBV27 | CASSRTTGFSGNTIYF | TGTGCCAGCAGCCGCACCACAGGGTTCTCTGGAAACACCATATATTTT
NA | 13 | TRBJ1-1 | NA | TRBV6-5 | CASSYSSSLEAFF | TGTGCCAGCAGTTACTCGTCTTCCCTTGAAGCTTTCTTT
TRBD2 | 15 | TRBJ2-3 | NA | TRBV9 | CASSVAGGSADTQYF | TGTGCCAGCAGCGTCGCGGGAGGGTCCGCAGATACGCAGTATTTT
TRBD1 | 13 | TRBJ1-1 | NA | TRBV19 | CASSFSTGEEAFF | TGTGCCAGTAGTTTCTCAACAGGGGAGGAAGCTTTCTTT
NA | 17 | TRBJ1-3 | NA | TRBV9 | CASSVKGHSTSGNTIYF | TGTGCCAGCAGCGTAAAGGGCCACTCTACCTCTGGAAACACCATATATTTT
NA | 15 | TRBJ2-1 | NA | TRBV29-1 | CSAIRTYGSYNEQFF | TGCAGCGCGATACGGACATATGGATCCTACAATGAGCAGTTCTTC
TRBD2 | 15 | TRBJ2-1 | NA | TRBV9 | CASTPGGLLNNEQFF | TGTGCCAGCACTCCGGGGGGGCTCCTCAACAATGAGCAGTTCTTC
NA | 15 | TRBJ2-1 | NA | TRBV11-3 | CASSFEGGLYNEQFF | TGTGCCAGCAGCTTTGAGGGCGGGCTTTACAATGAGCAGTTCTTC
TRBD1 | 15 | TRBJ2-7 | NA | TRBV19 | CASSEPDRGRYEQYF | TGTGCCAGTAGCGAACCGGACAGGGGGCGTTACGAGCAGTACTTC
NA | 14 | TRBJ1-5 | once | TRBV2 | CASSERQGTFPQHF | TGTGCCAGCAGTGAGCGGCAGGGGACCTTTCCCCAGCATTTT
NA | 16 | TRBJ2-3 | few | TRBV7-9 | CASSLRVGGTGDTQYF | TGTGCCAGCAGCTTACGAGTCGGCGGGACTGGGGATACGCAGTATTTT
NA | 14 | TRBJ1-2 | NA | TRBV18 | CASSPAGTNYGYTF | TGTGCCAGCTCACCGGCAGGGACTAACTATGGCTACACCTTC
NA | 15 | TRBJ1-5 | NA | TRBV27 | CASSFAWYSNQPQHF | TGTGCCAGCAGTTTCGCTTGGTATAGCAATCAGCCCCAGCATTTT
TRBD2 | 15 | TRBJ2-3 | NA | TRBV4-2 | CASSQVSGRGHTQYF | TGTGCCAGCAGCCAAGTCAGCGGGAGGGGACATACGCAGTATTTT
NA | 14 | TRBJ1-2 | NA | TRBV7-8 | CASSFGDGNYGYTF | TGTGCCAGCAGCTTCGGGGACGGTAACTATGGCTACACCTTC
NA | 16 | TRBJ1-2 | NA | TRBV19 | CASSITSGASGYGYTF | TGTGCCAGTAGTATTACCAGCGGGGCCTCCGGCTATGGCTACACCTTC
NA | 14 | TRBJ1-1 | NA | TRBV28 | CASWAPGVRTEAFF | TGTGCCAGCTGGGCGCCAGGGGTGCGGACTGAAGCTTTCTTT
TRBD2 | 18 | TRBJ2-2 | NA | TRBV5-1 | CASSLLSTAAGFTGELFF | TGCGCCAGCAGCTTGCTAAGTACGGCAGCGGGGTTTACCGGGGAGCTGTTTTTT
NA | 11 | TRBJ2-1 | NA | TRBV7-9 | CASTATNEQFF | TGTGCCAGCACAGCGACCAATGAGCAGTTCTTC
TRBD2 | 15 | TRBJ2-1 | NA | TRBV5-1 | CASSQSSSGLNEQFF | TGCGCCAGCAGCCAATCTTCTAGCGGTTTGAATGAGCAGTTCTTC
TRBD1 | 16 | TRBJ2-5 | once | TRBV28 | CASSLSAGTGEETQYF | TGTGCCAGCAGCCTCAGCGCCGGGACAGGGGAAGAGACCCAGTACTTC
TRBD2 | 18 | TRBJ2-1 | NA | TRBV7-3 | CASSSPGLAGSSYNEQFF | TGTGCCAGCAGCTCCCCGGGACTAGCGGGGAGCTCCTACAATGAGCAGTTCTTC
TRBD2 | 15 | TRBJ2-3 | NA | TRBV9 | CASSATSATGHTQYF | TGTGCCAGCAGCGCGACTAGCGCCACGGGTCATACGCAGTATTTT
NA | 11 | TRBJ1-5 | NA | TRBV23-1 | CARKGNQPQHF | TGCGCCAGAAAGGGGAATCAGCCCCAGCATTTT
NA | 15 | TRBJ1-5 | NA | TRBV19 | CASSTSRTGNQPQHF | TGTGCCAGTAGTACTTCCCGGACGGGGAATCAGCCCCAGCATTTT
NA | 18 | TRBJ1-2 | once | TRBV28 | CASSSPEGSAVRNYGYTF | TGTGCCAGCAGCTCCCCCGAGGGCAGCGCCGTGAGGAACTATGGCTACACCTTC
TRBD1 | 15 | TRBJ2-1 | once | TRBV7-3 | CASSPTGTGVWEQFF | TGTGCCAGCAGCCCGACCGGGACAGGGGTTTGGGAGCAGTTCTTC
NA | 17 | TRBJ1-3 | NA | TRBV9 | CASSVALRAGSGNTIYF | TGTGCCAGCAGCGTAGCTTTACGGGCAGGGTCTGGAAACACCATATATTTT
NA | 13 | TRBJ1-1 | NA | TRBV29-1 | CSGSPRMNTEAFF | TGCAGCGGATCCCCCCGCATGAACACTGAAGCTTTCTTT
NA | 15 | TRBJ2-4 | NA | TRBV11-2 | CASSIATGFKNIQYF | TGTGCCAGCAGCATTGCGACAGGATTCAAAAACATTCAGTACTTC
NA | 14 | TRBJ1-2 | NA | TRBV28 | CASRFGGPNYGYTF | TGTGCCAGCAGATTTGGGGGGCCTAACTATGGCTACACCTTC
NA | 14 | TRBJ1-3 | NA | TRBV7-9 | CASRIQGSGNTIYF | TGTGCCAGCAGAATTCAGGGCTCTGGAAACACCATATATTTT
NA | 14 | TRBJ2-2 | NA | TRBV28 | CASSPGVIAGELFF | TGTGCCAGCAGCCCGGGGGTAATTGCCGGGGAGCTGTTTTTT
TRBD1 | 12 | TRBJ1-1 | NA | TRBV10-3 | CATRTGNTEAFF | TGTGCCACCAGGACAGGGAACACTGAAGCTTTCTTT
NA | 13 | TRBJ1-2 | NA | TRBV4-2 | CASSQDSDRSYTF | TGTGCCAGCAGCCAAGATTCGGACAGAAGCTACACCTTC
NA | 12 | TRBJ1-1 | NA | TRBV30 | CAWSRQGREAFF | TGTGCCTGGAGTAGGCAGGGACGTGAAGCTTTCTTT
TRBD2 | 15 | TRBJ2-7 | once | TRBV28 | CASSLIASGSHEQYF | TGTGCCAGCAGTTTAATAGCTAGCGGGAGCCACGAGCAGTACTTC
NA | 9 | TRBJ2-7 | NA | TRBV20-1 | CSPSPEQYF | TGCAGTCCCTCTCCCGAGCAGTACTTC
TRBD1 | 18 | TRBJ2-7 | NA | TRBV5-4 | CASRRRLPGQGGSYEQYF | TGTGCCAGCAGGCGACGTTTACCGGGACAGGGGGGCTCCTACGAGCAGTACTTC
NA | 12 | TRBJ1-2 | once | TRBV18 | CASSPTGYGYTF | TGTGCCAGCTCACCGACAGGCTATGGCTACACCTTC
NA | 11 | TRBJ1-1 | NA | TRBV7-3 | CASSLGGEAFF | TGTGCCAGCAGCTTAGGAGGAGAAGCTTTCTTT